The present T cell receptor (beta chain) was sequenced within a study of blood T cell repertoires in COVID-19. Across the whole study: Spain, Italy and the United States supplied samples that represented acute and convalescent COVID-19.

This CDR3 is 16 amino acids long. The germline CDR1 and CDR2 sequences are SQVTM and ANQGSEA. V was pared by 7 bases and J by 0 bases, with 11 bases of the junction left unmatched. Participants spanned ages about 18 to 100 years and resided in around 25 US areas. Cohorts were assigned according to the clinical history that participants reported. Source study methods: Reference gene primer amplification gave estimated nucleated cell counts. Sequenced by immunoSEQ multiplex PCR; TCRdb stores in-frame clones only, minus some. V and J calls and clone size are given by that table; D and trimming were obtained from the DNA. The repertoire holds approximately 180,000 clones, with approximately 89% as singletons.

Sequencing was done on a sample of PBMCs or T cells enriched from blood (not recorded which). This sequence was found in a man in his forties who had recovered from COVID-19. This sequence joins TRBV29-1 and TRBJ2-2; TRBD2 aligns across 7 bases. CDR3 protein: CSAEGLAGANTGELFF. The DNA of the CDR3 is TGCAGCGCAGAAGGATTAGCGGGTGCGAACACCGGGGAGCTGTTTTTT.